The 2 T cell receptor beta chains listed next were all sequenced from one sample in a study of immune cell composition in non-small cell lung cancer. TCRdb's copy holds only in-frame clones and misses some; the assay was immunoSEQ multiplex PCR. The sample has around 4,700 clones, 76% seen once. Sequenced sample: lung tumor tissue. These receptors all come from a human donor with non-small cell lung cancer.

The rearrangement joins TRBV6-5 to TRBJ2-3; D may be TRBD2 (5 bases). The germline CDR1 and CDR2 sequences are MNHEY and SVGAGI. The CDR3 length is 15 residues. V was shortened by 2 bases and J by 6 bases, with 15 bases between the two germline ends. This chain's CDR3 is CASSYKGVLADTQYF. CDR3 in DNA: TGTGCCAGCAGTTACAAGGGAGTTCTGGCGGATACGCAGTATTTT.

This clone was counted only a few times. This rearrangement joins TRBV29-1 to TRBJ2-5, with D possibly matching TRBD2 (5 bases). This CDR3 has 14 residues. V lost 4 bases, J lost 5 bases, and 17 bases lay in between. Per germline, CDR1 SQVTM and CDR2 ANQGSEA. The CDR3 nucleotides are TGCAGCGTTGGGCCTCGAGGGCCGGGGGAGACCCAGTACTTC. This sequence encodes CSVGPRGPGETQYF.